Here is one T cell receptor (beta chain) with its context. CDR3 length equals 17 residues. The germline gives CDR1 MDHEN, CDR2 SYDVKM. Two rounds of nested PCR, of 16 and 9 cycles, were run on TCRalpha and TCRbeta cDNA. TCRdb derives one entry per CDR3 protein from the 5' RACE reads, leaving out DNA. In all, the sample yields about 110,000 distinct CDR3 sequences. The data belong to a study of monozygotic twins with inflammatory bowel disease. This TCR derives from a human donor with ulcerative colitis or Crohn's disease, or a healthy co-twin of an affected twin (not recorded which). The sample taken for sequencing was blood. The gene calls are TRBV28 and TRBJ2-3; TCRdb's assignment of TRBD1 cannot be checked, as there is no DNA. The CDR3 reads CASSLRAGTGYTDTQYF.